The clone carrying this TCR beta chain appeared a single time. CDR1 and CDR2 from the germline V gene are SEHNR and FQNEAQ (reference sequence). V shed 0 bases, J shed 7 bases, and the junction held 5 bases outside the gene matches. The CDR3 length is 15 residues. Sequencing was performed with immunoSEQ multiplex PCR; in TCRdb, only in-frame clones are kept and a portion is missing. The repertoire holds 70,000 to 85,000 clones, with roughly 92% as singletons. This record belongs to a study of technical replicates of blood from a handful of donors. The chain links TRBV7-9 to TRBJ2-4; TRBD2 matches at 8 bases. This clonotype was sampled from a human donor in good health. Sample: T cells isolated from PBMCs. The DNA for the CDR3 is TGTGCCAGCAGCTTAGCGGGAGAGCGGGGGAACATTCAGTACTTC. It encodes CASSLAGERGNIQYF.